What follows are 7 T cell receptor beta chains derived from one specimen sequenced in a study of blood T cell repertoires in COVID-19. Produced via immunoSEQ multiplex PCR; TCRdb's table is partial and in-frame only. The table records some 150,000 clones, around 87% of them present only once. Sequencing used peripheral blood. The receptors derive from a woman in her forties with acute or convalescent COVID-19.

V and J are TRBV2 and TRBJ2-2; D may be TRBD1 (5 bases). The CDR3 extends over 17 amino acids. Germline lookup yields CDR1 SNHLY and CDR2 FYNNEI. Trimming took off 2 bases at V and 6 bases at J, with 19 bases between the two ends. Here the CDR3 DNA reads TGTGCCAGCAGTGAATTTCTTGTAGTAGGGGATCCCGGGGAGCTGTTTTTT. Residues: CASSEFLVVGDPGELFF.

The chain carries TRBV7-3 and TRBJ1-1; 7 nucleotides line up with TRBD1. Per the germline V gene, CDR1 is SGHTA and CDR2 is FQGTGA. V lost 1 base, J lost 6 bases, and 2 bases stayed unmatched. The CDR3 loop spans 13 amino acids. The CDR3 loop reads CASSLNTGAEAFF. The CDR3 coding sequence is TGTGCCAGCAGCTTAAATACAGGGGCTGAAGCTTTCTTT.

In DNA form, the CDR3 reads TGTGCCATCAGTGAGTCGGCTAGCGGGGTTATCGAGCAGTACTTC. This translates into CAISESASGVIEQYF. The genes are TRBV10-3 and TRBJ2-7; 9 bases fit TRBD2. V shed 0 bases, J shed 6 bases, and the junction held 6 bases outside the gene matches. There are 15 residues in the CDR3. Germline lookup yields CDR1 ENHRY and CDR2 SYGVKD.

V and J are TRBV20-1 and TRBJ2-7; D may match TRBD1 or TRBD2 (5 bases each). This CDR3 spans 13 amino acids. Germline V gene data show CDR1 as DFQATT and CDR2 as SNEGSKA (reference sequence). V was trimmed by 3 bases and J by 2 bases, leaving 11 bases between them. CDR3 loop: CSASSDSTYEQYF. DNA for the CDR3: TGCAGTGCTAGTAGCGACAGCACCTACGAGCAGTACTTC.

The V gene is TRBV7-2, the J gene TRBJ2-5; D unclear. V lost 0 bases to trimming and J lost 4 bases, with 6 bases between them. CDR3 length equals 13 residues. Per the germline V gene, CDR1 is SGHTA and CDR2 is FQGNSA. CDR3 region: CASSLALRETQYF. The CDR3 bases are TGTGCCAGCAGCTTAGCTCTTAGAGAGACCCAGTACTTC.

The genes are TRBV29-1 and TRBJ2-4, with TRBD2 matching over 12 bases. CDR3 length: 15 amino acids. V dropped 7 bases and J dropped 6; count of bases not matched to a gene: 10. CDR1 and CDR2 from the germline V gene are SQVTM and ANQGSEA. CDR3 in DNA: TGCAGCGCCAAAACGGGACTAGCGGGTTCAAACATTCAGTACTTC. Translated: CSAKTGLAGSNIQYF.

The chain has TRBV18 and TRBJ1-2; 8 nucleotides match TRBD1. Germline V gives CDR1 KGHSH, CDR2 LQKENI. This CDR3 has 16 amino acids. The V segment lost 6 bases and the J segment 7 bases; nucleotides outside the gene matches: 16. CDR3 nucleotides: TGTGCCAGCTCGCGCGGGACAGGACGACTATTTGGTGGCTACACCTTC. Its translation: CASSRGTGRLFGGYTF.